This T cell receptor beta chain originates from a study of blood T cell repertoires in COVID-19. Some clones are missing from TCRdb's copy, which holds only in-frame ones; the method was immunoSEQ multiplex PCR. Of more than 300,000 clones listed, roughly 90% are singletons. The V gene's germline CDR1 is SGHNT and CDR2 YYREEE (reference sequence). The ends were cut back, 8 bases at V and 3 bases at J, with 15 bases in the middle. The CDR3 is made up of 13 amino acids. The sequencing input was PBMCs or T cells enriched from blood (not recorded which). This sequence was found in a woman aged 25 to 39 who had been exposed to COVID-19. V usage is TRBV5-4 and J usage is TRBJ2-7; tentative D call: TRBD1 (6 bases). CDR3 amino acids: CASHVGHNYEQYF. The CDR3 DNA reads TGTGCCAGTCATGTGGGACATAACTACGAGCAGTACTTC.